A single sample is the source of the 21 T cell receptor beta chains below, sequenced in a study of neurological immune-mediated disorders. TCRdb reanalysed the 5' RACE reads using MiXCR and keeps one entry per CDR3 protein. This repertoire shows about 59,000 distinct CDR3 sequences, approximately 25% found once; its top ten account for less than 6%. Time point of the sample: technical triplicate 2. Sequenced: PBMCs. The source is a man aged 55 to 70 with HTLV-1-associated myelopathy (HAM/TSP).

This clonotype came up many times. The rearrangement links TRBV25-1 to TRBJ1-2, with D perhaps TRBD1 (6 bases). The CDR3 loop spans 15 amino acids. Trimming shortened V by 5 bases and J by 0 bases, and 13 bases separated the two germline ends. Germline CDR1 is MGHDK and CDR2 is SYGVNS. Written as DNA, the CDR3 is TGTGCCAGCAGTAGTACGACAGGAGCTAACTATGGCTACACCTTC. Amino acids: CASSSTTGANYGYTF.

This clonotype was counted ten times or more. The genes are TRBV20-1 and TRBJ2-1, with 8 bases aligning to TRBD2. Germline trimming cut 6 bases from V and 6 bases from J; bases unmatched to any gene: 16. The CDR3 runs 16 residues. Germline assignment: CDR1 DFQATT and CDR2 SNEGSKA (reference sequence). This CDR3 is CSAVSYLAGGSNEQFF. Written as DNA, the CDR3 is TGCAGTGCCGTCTCGTATCTAGCGGGCGGTTCCAATGAGCAGTTCTTC.

This clonotype has ten or more counts. The chain is built from TRBV5-1 and TRBJ2-5; no clear D. The V gene's germline CDR1 is SGHRS and CDR2 YFSETQ. The CDR3 runs to 13 residues. Trimming removed 2 bases at V and 3 bases at J, with 8 bases between. DNA of the CDR3: TGCGCCAGCAGCTTCTCGGGTGAAGAGACCCAGTACTTC. Protein product: CASSFSGEETQYF. The whole variable domain, filled in from reference TRBV5-1 and TRBJ2-5, reads KAGVTQTPRYLIKTRGQQVTLSCSPISGHRSVSWYQQTPGQGLQFLFEYFSETQRNKGNFPGRFSGRQFSNSRSEMNVSTLELGDSALYLCASSFSGEETQYFGPGTRLLVL.

The sample holds many counts of this clonotype. This sequence joins TRBV20-1 and TRBJ1-5; 10 bases line up with TRBD1. This CDR3 region has 13 residues. V trimming: 5 bases; J trimming: 2 bases; junction bases outside the gene matches: 0. CDR1 and CDR2 (germline): DFQATT, SNEGSKA (reference sequence). The CDR3 is CSAGTGGNQPQHF. The CDR3 DNA reads as TGCAGTGCTGGGACAGGGGGCAATCAGCCCCAGCATTTT.

This clonotype was seen repeatedly, ten times or more. This chain links TRBV2 with TRBJ2-7, with D unresolved. Between the trimmed V and J ends, which lost 4 bases and 3 bases, there was a span of 4 bases. Germline CDR1 is SNHLY and CDR2 is FYNNEI. The CDR3 consists of 11 residues. The CDR3 here is CASSGLYEQYF. In DNA form, the CDR3 reads TGTGCCAGCAGTGGGCTCTACGAGCAGTACTTC.

This CDR3 reads CSARTGGLAKSEQFF. The CDR3 DNA sequence: TGCAGTGCTAGGACCGGGGGACTAGCGAAATCAGAGCAGTTCTTC. The V and J genes are TRBV20-1 and TRBJ2-1, with 10 bases lining up with TRBD2. This CDR3 comprises 15 residues. V lost 3 bases to trimming and J lost 10 bases; unmatched junction nucleotides: 12. Germline V gives CDR1 DFQATT, CDR2 SNEGSKA (reference sequence).

This clonotype was seen ten or more times. V and J are TRBV7-3 and TRBJ2-3; perhaps TRBD2 as D (5 bases). CDR1 is SGHTA and CDR2 is FQGTGA in the germline V gene. The V end lost 5 bases, the J end lost 2 bases, and 8 bases lay between the germline ends. CDR3 length equals 13 residues. CDR3 amino acids: CASSVDYTDTQYF. Here the CDR3 DNA reads TGTGCCAGCAGCGTCGACTACACAGATACGCAGTATTTT.

This clonotype has just a few counts. V is TRBV5-1 and J is TRBJ2-2, with TRBD2 as a possible D gene (6 bases). CDR1 is SGHRS and CDR2 is YFSETQ in the germline V gene. Deletions cut 3 bases from V and 4 bases from J, with 16 bases between. CDR3 length: 16 amino acids. CDR3 nucleotides: TGCGCCAGCAGCTCGGCCGGGGGAACGGGCACCGGGGAGCTGTTTTTT. Protein product: CASSSAGGTGTGELFF.

This chain uses TRBV7-6 with TRBJ2-3; the match to TRBD2 covers 8 bases. V was pared by 5 bases and J by 2 bases, with 3 bases of the junction left unmatched. This CDR3 spans 14 amino acids. Germline V gene sequence: CDR1 SGHVS, CDR2 FNYEAQ. The CDR3 loop reads CASSLSGNTDTQYF. CDR3 bases: TGTGCCAGCAGCCTTAGCGGGAACACAGATACGCAGTATTTT.

This clonotype was recorded at least ten times. This chain links TRBV6-2 or TRBV6-3 with TRBJ2-3; 8 positions match TRBD2. The CDR3 is made up of 13 amino acids. Germline CDR1 is MNHEY and CDR2 is SVGEGT. Germline trimming cut 7 bases from V and 2 bases from J; bases unmatched to any gene: 2. The CDR3 DNA is TGTGCCAGCAAACTAGCGGCCACAGATACGCAGTATTTT. Translated: CASKLAATDTQYF.

The sample holds many counts of this clonotype. V is TRBV3-1 and J is TRBJ2-3, with 9 bases matching TRBD2. This CDR3 has 16 residues. The V gene end was trimmed by 4 bases and the J gene end by 3 bases; junction bases not matched to a gene: 8. Germline V CDR1 and CDR2: LGHDT, YNNKEL (reference sequence). CDR3 in DNA: TGTGCCAGCAGCCTAACGGGCGGGAGGGGAACAGATACGCAGTATTTT. Encoded protein: CASSLTGGRGTDTQYF.

The chain links TRBV5-1 to TRBJ1-2, with 7 bases fitting TRBD1. CDR1 and CDR2 from the germline V gene are SGHRS and YFSETQ. Trimming cost V 4 bases and J 6 bases; bases outside gene matches: 9. This CDR3 contains 14 residues. The CDR3 loop reads CASSPGRGRDGYTF. DNA for the CDR3: TGCGCCAGCAGCCCGGGAAGGGGGCGGGATGGCTACACCTTC. The whole variable domain, filled in from reference TRBV5-1 and TRBJ1-2, reads KAGVTQTPRYLIKTRGQQVTLSCSPISGHRSVSWYQQTPGQGLQFLFEYFSETQRNKGNFPGRFSGRQFSNSRSEMNVSTLELGDSALYLCASSPGRGRDGYTFGSGTRLTVV.

This clonotype appeared many times. The chain joins TRBV16 to TRBJ1-1; D is perhaps TRBD1 (5 bases). Germline V gene sequence: CDR1 KGHSY, CDR2 FQNENV. Trimming shortened V by 1 base and J by 4 bases, and 13 bases separated the two germline ends. CDR3 length equals 15 residues. In DNA form, the CDR3 reads TGTGCCAGCAGCCAATTTGCAGGGACCGGCACTGAAGCTTTCTTT. This translates into CASSQFAGTGTEAFF.

This clonotype was recorded at least ten times. The chain employs TRBV12-3 or TRBV12-4 and TRBJ2-3; 12 bases line up with TRBD2. The CDR3 has 16 residues. V was pared by 4 bases and J by 0 bases, with 2 bases of the junction left unmatched. The CDR3 loop is CASSSTSGGSTDTQYF. CDR3 DNA: TGTGCCAGCAGTTCGACTAGCGGGGGTAGCACAGATACGCAGTATTTT.

This clonotype was counted ten times or more. The chain uses TRBV12-3 or TRBV12-4 and TRBJ1-6; 9 nucleotides match TRBD1. With V trimmed by 6 bases and J by 6 bases, 6 bases remained unmatched. The CDR3 runs 15 residues. The CDR3 region has the DNA TGTGCCAGCAGCAGGACAGGGGAGGGTAATTCACCCCTCCACTTT. This codes for CASSRTGEGNSPLHF.

V and J are TRBV9 and TRBJ2-2, with TRBD1 as a possible D gene (5 bases). The germline V gene has CDR1 SGDLS and CDR2 YYNGEE. Between the trimmed V and J ends, which lost 6 bases and 6 bases, there was a span of 9 bases. The CDR3 sequence is 12 residues long. For the CDR3, the DNA is TGTGCCAGCACAGGGTTCCCCGGGGAGCTGTTTTTT. Amino acids: CASTGFPGELFF.

This chain links TRBV5-5 with TRBJ2-2, with TRBD1 matching 7 bases. CDR1 is SGHKS and CDR2 is YYEKEE in the germline V gene (reference sequence). V shed 4 bases, J shed 2 bases, and the junction held 5 bases outside the gene matches. The CDR3 is 15 residues long. CDR3 bases: TGTGCCAGCAGCACCTCAGGGGGTAACACCGGGGAGCTGTTTTTT. The encoded protein is CASSTSGGNTGELFF.

This clonotype was counted at least ten times. J is TRBJ1-1 and V is TRBV5-1; TRBD1 agrees at 7 bases. Trimming cost V 4 bases and J 5 bases; bases outside gene matches: 5. Germline assignment: CDR1 SGHRS and CDR2 YFSETQ. This CDR3 contains 13 residues. The CDR3 loop reads CASSAGGGTEAFF. The CDR3, as DNA: TGCGCCAGCAGCGCAGGGGGAGGAACTGAAGCTTTCTTT.

The rearrangement links TRBV29-1 to TRBJ2-1, with TRBD2 as a possible D gene (5 bases). CDR1 is SQVTM and CDR2 is ANQGSEA in the germline V gene. V lost 6 bases and J 0 bases, leaving 24 bases between the germline ends. The CDR3 contains 18 residues. This chain's CDR3 is CSVLWASSGFSSYNEQFF. In DNA, the CDR3 is TGCAGCGTCCTATGGGCGTCCAGCGGCTTCAGCTCCTACAATGAGCAGTTCTTC.

This clonotype was observed many times. V gene TRBV5-4 combines with J gene TRBJ2-7, with 9 bases lining up with TRBD2. V lost 2 bases to trimming and J lost 6 bases; unmatched junction nucleotides: 9. The CDR3 loop spans 15 amino acids. The germline gives CDR1 SGHNT, CDR2 YYREEE (reference sequence). CDR3 sequence reads: CASSFESGTSSEQYF. The CDR3 DNA sequence: TGTGCCAGCAGCTTTGAATCCGGGACTAGCAGCGAGCAGTACTTC.

This clonotype has ten or more counts. The chain joins TRBV4-1 to TRBJ2-5, with D tentatively TRBD2 (6 bases). V was clipped by 0 bases and J by 4 bases, with 9 bases between them. Germline loops: CDR1 MGHRA, CDR2 YSYEKL. The CDR3 has 14 amino acids. The DNA of the CDR3 is TGCGCCAGCAGCCAAGAACGGGAGTTAGAGACCCAGTACTTC. This sequence encodes CASSQERELETQYF.